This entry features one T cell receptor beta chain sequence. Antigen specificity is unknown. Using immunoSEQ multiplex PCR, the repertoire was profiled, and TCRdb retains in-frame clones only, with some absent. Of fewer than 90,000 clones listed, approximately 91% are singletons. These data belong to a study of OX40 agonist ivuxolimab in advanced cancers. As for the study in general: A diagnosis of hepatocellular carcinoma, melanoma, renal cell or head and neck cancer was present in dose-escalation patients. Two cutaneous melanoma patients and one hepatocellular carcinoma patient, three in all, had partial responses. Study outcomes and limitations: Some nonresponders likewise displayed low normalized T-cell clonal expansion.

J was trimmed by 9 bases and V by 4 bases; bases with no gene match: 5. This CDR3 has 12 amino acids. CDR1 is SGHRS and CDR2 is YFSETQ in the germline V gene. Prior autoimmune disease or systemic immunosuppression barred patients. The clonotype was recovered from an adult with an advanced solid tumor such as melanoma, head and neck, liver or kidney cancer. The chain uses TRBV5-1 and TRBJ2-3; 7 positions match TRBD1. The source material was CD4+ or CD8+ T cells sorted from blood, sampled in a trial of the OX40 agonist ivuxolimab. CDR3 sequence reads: CASSPRGPTQYF. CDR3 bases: TGCGCCAGCAGCCCGAGGGGGCCGACGCAGTATTTT.